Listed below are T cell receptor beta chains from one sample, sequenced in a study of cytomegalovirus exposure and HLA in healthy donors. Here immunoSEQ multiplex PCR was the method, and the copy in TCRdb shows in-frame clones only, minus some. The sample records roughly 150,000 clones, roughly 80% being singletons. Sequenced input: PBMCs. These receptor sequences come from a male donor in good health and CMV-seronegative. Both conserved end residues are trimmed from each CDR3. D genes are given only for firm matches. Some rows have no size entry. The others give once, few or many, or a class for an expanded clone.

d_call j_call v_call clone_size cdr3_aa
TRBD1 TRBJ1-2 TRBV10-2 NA ASTSGDRGRGYT
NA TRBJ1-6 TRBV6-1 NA ASSGMGLHSPLH
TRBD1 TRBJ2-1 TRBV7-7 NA ASSPRTGSYNEQF
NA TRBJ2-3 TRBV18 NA ASSQDSGVDTQY
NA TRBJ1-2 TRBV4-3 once ASSQDDGVAYGYT
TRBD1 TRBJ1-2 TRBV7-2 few ASSLGTGTIYGYT
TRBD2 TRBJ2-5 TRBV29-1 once SDGRLGSEAETQY
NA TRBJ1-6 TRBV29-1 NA SVTAGGNSPLH
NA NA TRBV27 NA ASSLTPTYEQY
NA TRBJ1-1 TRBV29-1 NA SVFPRVRESEAF
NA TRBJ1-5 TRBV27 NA ASSLLGRGQPQH
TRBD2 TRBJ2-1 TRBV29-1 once SVPSEVAGGLEQF
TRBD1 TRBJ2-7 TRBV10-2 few ASSGRTGTGSYEQY
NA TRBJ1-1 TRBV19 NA ASSTGQGLPEAF
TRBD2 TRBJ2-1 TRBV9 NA ASSVGVAGVKDEQF
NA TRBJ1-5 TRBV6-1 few ASRQGADSNQPQH
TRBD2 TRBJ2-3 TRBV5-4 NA ASSLAGAGDTQY
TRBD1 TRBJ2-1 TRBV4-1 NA ASSQEGGRRDEQF
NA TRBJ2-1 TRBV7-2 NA ASSLAREYNEQF
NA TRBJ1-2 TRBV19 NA ASRQGNGYT
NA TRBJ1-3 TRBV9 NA ASSFSTGYSGNTIY
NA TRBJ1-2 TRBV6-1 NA ASSRTANYGYT
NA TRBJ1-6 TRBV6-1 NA ASRDRGRDSPLH
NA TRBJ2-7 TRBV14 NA ASSQDRTSYEQY
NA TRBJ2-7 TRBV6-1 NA ASRTSEDEQY
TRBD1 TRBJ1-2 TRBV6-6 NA ASSSSRDSGGYT
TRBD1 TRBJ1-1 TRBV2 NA ASRHDRDTEAF
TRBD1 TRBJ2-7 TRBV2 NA ASSSRGPPGEQY
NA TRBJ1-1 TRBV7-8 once ASSRGRASPSTEAF
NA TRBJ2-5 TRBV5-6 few ASSLGGPGAPETQY
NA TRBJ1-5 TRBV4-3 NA ASSLTARGNQPQH
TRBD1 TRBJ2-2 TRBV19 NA ASRIGTGVSGELF
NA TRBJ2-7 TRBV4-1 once ASSRIGLSYEQY
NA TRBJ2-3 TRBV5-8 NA ASSLAGSSHPDTQY
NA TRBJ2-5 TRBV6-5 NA ASSRVLQETQY
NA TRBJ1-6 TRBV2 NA ASSVDSVASPLH
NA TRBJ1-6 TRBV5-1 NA ASSLYSNSPLH
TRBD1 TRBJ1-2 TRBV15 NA ATSRDRGHNYGYT
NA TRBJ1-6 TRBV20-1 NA SASSNSPLH
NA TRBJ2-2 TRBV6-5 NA ASSRARGAGELF
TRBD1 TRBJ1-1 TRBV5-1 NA ASSLGQGEAF
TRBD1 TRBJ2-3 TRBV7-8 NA ASSLVQGALTDTQY
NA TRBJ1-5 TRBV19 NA ASSIRQLYSNQPQH
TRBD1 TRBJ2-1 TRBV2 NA ASRLQGAGFYNEQF
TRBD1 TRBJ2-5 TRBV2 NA ASNRDRAQETQY
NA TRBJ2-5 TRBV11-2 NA ASSLDQGWETQY
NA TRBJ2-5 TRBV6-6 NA ASSYTLADQY
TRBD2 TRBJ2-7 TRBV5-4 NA ASSLAPGLAEYEQY
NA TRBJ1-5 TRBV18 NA ASSLRLGQPQH
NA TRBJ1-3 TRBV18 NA ASSRREGLAGNTIY
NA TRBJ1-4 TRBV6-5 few ASSYSLNRGEEKLF
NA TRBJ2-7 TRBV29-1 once SVRHGLNYEQY
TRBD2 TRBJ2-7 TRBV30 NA AWSPLAQVGEQY
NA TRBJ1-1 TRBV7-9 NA ASSLAILRTEAF
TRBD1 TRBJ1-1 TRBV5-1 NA ASSPAGTGNTEAF
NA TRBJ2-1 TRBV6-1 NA ASSEISAGDNEQF
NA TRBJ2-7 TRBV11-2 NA ASSFGSQSYEQY